Below are 13 T cell receptor beta chains sequenced from a single sample in a study of blood T cell repertoires in COVID-19. Libraries were prepared by immunoSEQ multiplex PCR; TCRdb keeps only in-frame clonotypes and omits some of them. This table has about 95,000 clones, about four fifths appearing once. Sample: peripheral blood. The source is a human donor in a cohort sampled during active COVID-19.

The chain is built from TRBV7-2 and TRBJ2-7, with TRBD1 as a possible D gene (7 bases). Germline V lookup: CDR1 SGHTA, CDR2 FQGNSA. V lost 0 bases, J lost 2 bases, and 14 bases lay in between. The CDR3 is 16 amino acids. The CDR3 DNA is TGTGCCAGCAGCTTAGCGGAGGGGGCCTCAACCTACGAGCAGTACTTC. Translation gives CASSLAEGASTYEQYF.

This rearrangement joins TRBV2 to TRBJ2-3; 7 bases agree with TRBD2. Trimming at V came to 6 bases and at J to 3 bases, leaving 15 bases not matched to a gene. Germline CDR1 is SNHLY and CDR2 is FYNNEI. The CDR3 consists of 17 residues. In nucleotides, the CDR3 is TGTGCCAGCAGCCTGAGGGGAGGGAGGGGAGGAACAGATACGCAGTATTTT. As protein: CASSLRGGRGGTDTQYF.

The chain employs TRBV5-1 and TRBJ2-2; 8 nucleotides match TRBD1. V lost 0 bases to trimming and J lost 1 base; unmatched junction nucleotides: 2. Germline loops: CDR1 SGHRS, CDR2 YFSETQ. The CDR3 loop spans 16 amino acids. This chain's CDR3 is CASSLAGGLNTGELFF. The CDR3 nucleotides are TGCGCCAGCAGCTTGGCAGGGGGCCTGAACACCGGGGAGCTGTTTTTT.

The V gene is TRBV6-5, the J gene TRBJ1-1; D unresolved. Trimming cost V 8 bases and J 1 base, with 17 bases left between them. Germline CDR1 reads MNHEY; CDR2 reads SVGAGI. This CDR3 region has 15 residues. The CDR3 protein is CASALRPKRNTEAFF. CDR3 bases: TGTGCCAGCGCCTTGAGGCCTAAGCGGAACACTGAAGCTTTCTTT.

The chain employs TRBV11-3 and TRBJ2-6; 9 bases fit TRBD1. The V gene end was trimmed by 4 bases and the J gene end by 2 bases; junction bases not matched to a gene: 18. CDR1 and CDR2 (germline): SGHNT, YENEEA. CDR3 size: 21 residues. CDR3 coding DNA: TGTGCCAGCAGCTCAGACTTAGGGAAGGGACAGGGCTCTCCTGGGGCCAACGTCCTGACTTTC. Protein product: CASSSDLGKGQGSPGANVLTF.

The chain is built from TRBV5-6 and TRBJ2-4; 7 bases line up with TRBD1. CDR1 and CDR2 (germline): SGHDT, YYEEEE. The CDR3 covers 14 residues. V gave up 4 bases and J gave up 4 bases; unmatched junction bases: 5. CDR3 bases: TGTGCCAGCAGCCTACCGGGACAGAAAAACATTCAGTACTTC. Translation: CASSLPGQKNIQYF.

In its sample, this clone was seen once. CDR3: CASKISGSIGANVLTF. Written as DNA, the CDR3 is TGTGCCAGTAAAATTAGCGGGAGTATAGGGGCCAACGTCCTGACTTTC. V usage is TRBV19 and J usage is TRBJ2-6; 9 nucleotides align to TRBD2. Germline lookup yields CDR1 LNHDA and CDR2 SQIVND (reference sequence). V shed 7 bases and J 4 bases; nucleotides not matched to a gene: 8. The CDR3 has 16 residues.

The rearrangement uses TRBV5-1 and TRBJ2-5; D unclear. The CDR3 has 15 amino acids. The germline V and J ends were trimmed by 7 bases and 1 base, with 17 bases remaining between them. Germline lookup yields CDR1 SGHRS and CDR2 YFSETQ. CDR3 DNA sequence: TGCGCCAGCCGGTCGTTCCCCGGGTCCCAAGAGACCCAGTACTTC. Amino acids: CASRSFPGSQETQYF.

This rearrangement joins TRBV19 to TRBJ1-5; unclear D gene. This CDR3 has 13 amino acids. Trimming removed 3 bases from V and 4 bases from J, with 7 bases in between. Germline lookup yields CDR1 LNHDA and CDR2 SQIVND (reference sequence). The CDR3 is CASSIYGNQPQHF. DNA of the CDR3: TGTGCCAGTAGTATCTACGGGAATCAGCCCCAGCATTTT.

This clone was seen only a few times. J is TRBJ2-3 and V is TRBV14; the match to TRBD2 covers 9 bases. The CDR3 totals 16 residues. Germline V gene sequence: CDR1 SGHDN, CDR2 FVKESK. J lost 2 bases, V lost 1 base, and 4 bases had no gene match. The CDR3 nucleotides are TGTGCCAGCAGCCAAGTTCTAGCGGGGCTCACAGATACGCAGTATTTT. As protein: CASSQVLAGLTDTQYF.

J is TRBJ2-1 and V is TRBV18, with TRBD1 matching 8 bases. Germline loops: CDR1 KGHSH, CDR2 LQKENI. This CDR3 is 18 amino acids long. Germline trimming cut 4 bases from V and 4 bases from J; bases unmatched to any gene: 15. For the CDR3, the DNA is TGTGCCAGCTCACAGGGACAGGCTAAAATCTCCCTTTACAATGAGCAGTTCTTC. This codes for CASSQGQAKISLYNEQFF.

V is TRBV14 and J is TRBJ2-1; 10 bases match TRBD2. The CDR3 consists of 15 residues. J lost 10 bases, V lost 1 base, and 7 bases had no gene match. CDR1 SGHDN and CDR2 FVKESK come from the germline V gene. The DNA of the CDR3 is TGTGCCAGCAGCCAAGGCCTAGCGGGAGTATGGGAGCAGTTCTTC. The encoded protein is CASSQGLAGVWEQFF.

The gene calls are TRBV7-6 and TRBJ2-3; TRBD1 matches 11 bases. This CDR3 contains 16 residues. Germline-derived CDR1 and CDR2 are SGHVS and FNYEAQ. Germline trimming cut 2 bases from V and 5 bases from J; bases unmatched to any gene: 6. CDR3 sequence (DNA): TGTGCCAGCAGCTTATTGGACAGGGGGCTTATAGATACGCAGTATTTT. It is translated as CASSLLDRGLIDTQYF. The full variable domain, rest sourced from reference TRBV7-6 and TRBJ2-3, is GAGVSQSPRYKVTKRGQDVALRCDPISGHVSLYWYRQALGQGPEFLTYFNYEAQQDKSGLPNDRFSAERPEGSISTLTIQRTEQRDSAMYRCASSLLDRGLIDTQYFGPGTRLTVL.